These 19 T cell receptor beta chains were sequenced from one sample in a study of shared clonotypes between healthy human individuals. Produced via immunoSEQ multiplex PCR; TCRdb's table is partial and in-frame only. The sample holds 800,000 or so clones, about 96% seen once. CD45RO negativity and positive selection for CCR7 defined naive CD8 cells, a population that excluded terminally differentiated effector memory CD45RA+ cells. The material sequenced was naive CD8+ T cells sorted from blood. The receptors originated from a young man in good health.

This clone was observed a handful of times. V usage is TRBV5-1 and J usage is TRBJ2-7; weak D call: TRBD2 (7 bases). Trimming stripped 0 bases from V and 4 bases from J, with 20 bases between. The CDR3 is 17 residues long. CDR1 and CDR2 (germline): SGHRS, YFSETQ. The CDR3 nucleotides are TGCGCCAGCAGCTTGGGTACGGGGGGCAGGACGGATTACGAGCAGTACTTC. Translation: CASSLGTGGRTDYEQYF.

The genes are TRBV18 and TRBJ2-7; 7 bases match TRBD1. Germline CDR1 is KGHSH and CDR2 is LQKENI. The V and J ends lost 1 base and 3 bases, in that order; junction bases with no gene match: 3. CDR3 length equals 14 residues. This CDR3 reads CASSPQGAIYEQYF. The CDR3, as DNA: TGTGCCAGCTCACCACAGGGGGCGATCTACGAGCAGTACTTC.

The gene calls are TRBV13 and TRBJ2-2; the D is unclear. The CDR3 contains 15 residues. V shed 2 bases and J shed 4 bases, with 11 bases lying between them. Germline CDR1 is PRHDT and CDR2 is FYEKMQ (reference sequence). The CDR3 spells CASSLHELSTGELFF. Written as DNA, the CDR3 is TGTGCCAGCAGCTTACACGAGCTAAGCACCGGGGAGCTGTTTTTT.

Details on this clone: At the DNA level, this CDR3 is encoded by other sequences in the same sample as well. The J gene is TRBJ2-5, the V gene TRBV27; 7 bases agree with TRBD2. The trim removed 2 bases at V and 5 bases at J, leaving 5 bases unmatched. From germline, CDR1 is MNHEY and CDR2 SMNVEV (reference sequence). This CDR3 has 14 residues. CDR3 nucleotide sequence: TGTGCCAGCAGTTTACTGGGGGGAGGGGAGACCCAGTACTTC. It is translated as CASSLLGGGETQYF.

The genes are TRBV19 and TRBJ2-5; D gene uncertain. V lost 8 bases and J lost 5, with 15 bases in between. The germline CDR1 and CDR2 sequences are LNHDA and SQIVND (reference sequence). This CDR3 has 13 residues. CDR3: CASQVGGAETQYF. The CDR3 coding sequence is TGTGCCAGTCAGGTTGGCGGAGCGGAGACCCAGTACTTC.

This clone occurred once. The chain couples TRBV6-1 to TRBJ1-5; unclear D gene. Germline CDR1 and CDR2: MNHNS and SASEGT. Trimming pared 8 bases from V and 0 bases from J, leaving 8 bases between. The CDR3 contains 13 residues. The CDR3 DNA is TGTGCCAGCGGACCGTATAGCAATCAGCCCCAGCATTTT. Its translation is CASGPYSNQPQHF.

The rearrangement uses TRBV28 and TRBJ2-7; TRBD1 matches 8 bases. The germline V gene encodes CDR1 MDHEN and CDR2 SYDVKM. The CDR3 consists of 16 residues. Unmatched junction bases numbered 10, after V lost 2 bases and J lost 4 bases. The CDR3 DNA reads TGTGCCAGCAGTTTACGGTCTAGGACAGGGCTGTACGAGCAGTACTTC. As protein: CASSLRSRTGLYEQYF.

This clone was found once. V and J are TRBV27 and TRBJ1-5; D unresolved. From germline, CDR1 is MNHEY and CDR2 SMNVEV (reference sequence). Between the trimmed V and J ends, which lost 8 bases and 4 bases, there was a span of 12 bases. The CDR3 totals 13 residues. The CDR3 loop is CASGRAANQPQHF. In nucleotides, the CDR3 is TGTGCCAGCGGAAGGGCGGCAAATCAGCCCCAGCATTTT.

The rearrangement joins TRBV14 to TRBJ1-1, with no clear D. The germline V gene has CDR1 SGHDN and CDR2 FVKESK. The CDR3 runs 11 residues. The germline V and J ends were trimmed by 3 bases and 11 bases, with 10 bases remaining between them. This CDR3 is CASSQGAWAFF. The CDR3 nucleotides are TGTGCCAGCAGCCAGGGAGCATGGGCTTTCTTT.

J is TRBJ1-1 and V is TRBV6-5, with TRBD1 identical over 8 bases. The V segment lost 2 bases and the J segment 5 bases; nucleotides outside the gene matches: 4. The germline V gene has CDR1 MNHEY and CDR2 SVGAGI. The CDR3 is 14 residues long. The CDR3 DNA follows: TGTGCCAGCAGTTACCAGGGGGCGCGAACTGAAGCTTTCTTT. It is translated as CASSYQGARTEAFF.

J is TRBJ2-7 and V is TRBV29-1, with a weak D call TRBD2 (6 bases). Germline CDR1 and CDR2: SQVTM and ANQGSEA. Trimming removed 6 bases at V and 0 bases at J, with 24 bases between. The CDR3 is made up of 17 amino acids. Written as DNA, the CDR3 is TGCAGCGTGTCGGGCCGCCGGGACTTCCTGAGCTCCTACGAGCAGTACTTC. This sequence encodes CSVSGRRDFLSSYEQYF.

This chain uses TRBV4-1 with TRBJ1-5; D unresolved. The V and J ends lost 0 bases and 6 bases respectively, with 9 bases between them. The length of the CDR3 is 14 residues. Per the germline V gene, CDR1 is MGHRA and CDR2 is YSYEKL. The CDR3 DNA sequence: TGCGCCAGCAGCCAAGAGGCAGGAGGTCAGCCCCAGCATTTT. It specifies CASSQEAGGQPQHF.

This rearrangement joins TRBV7-9 to TRBJ1-5; possibly TRBD1 for D (5 bases). The CDR3 spans 15 residues. Germline-derived CDR1 and CDR2 are SEHNR and FQNEAQ (reference sequence). The V end was cut by 1 base, the J end by 1 base, with 8 bases between. CDR3 loop: CASSLDGDSNQPQHF. The DNA of the CDR3 is TGTGCCAGCAGCTTAGACGGGGACAGCAATCAGCCCCAGCATTTT. The variable domain in full, with the rest retrieved from reference TRBV7-9 and TRBJ1-5, is DTGVSQNPRHKITKRGQNVTFRCDPISEHNRLYWYRQTLGQGPEFLTYFQNEAQLEKSRLLSDRFSAERPKGSFSTLEIQRTEQGDSAMYLCASSLDGDSNQPQHFGDGTRLSIL.

The chain has TRBV27 and TRBJ1-2; the D gene is possibly TRBD1 (5 bases). The CDR3 has 15 residues. The germline CDR1 and CDR2 sequences are MNHEY and SMNVEV (reference sequence). Trimming cost V 0 bases and J 0 bases, with 8 bases left between them. The CDR3 sequence: CASSLSTVSNYGYTF. The CDR3 DNA follows: TGTGCCAGCAGTTTATCGACAGTTTCTAACTATGGCTACACCTTC.

The V call is TRBV5-1, the J call TRBJ2-1, with 7 nucleotides matching TRBD2. Germline V CDR1 and CDR2: SGHRS, YFSETQ. The CDR3 runs 15 residues. V was clipped by 7 bases and J by 0 bases; unmatched bases: 7. This chain's CDR3 is CASAPGGSSYNEQFF. The CDR3 bases are TGCGCCAGCGCACCAGGCGGGAGCTCCTACAATGAGCAGTTCTTC.

This chain joins TRBV27 and TRBJ1-4, with D uncertain. CDR3 length equals 16 residues. V gave up 3 bases and J gave up 12 bases, with 23 bases separating them. Germline V gene sequence: CDR1 MNHEY, CDR2 SMNVEV (reference sequence). The DNA for the CDR3 is TGTGCCAGCAGTTTCCGACCCCTAGCGGGCAATGAGGAACTGTTTTTT. Its protein is CASSFRPLAGNEELFF.

The V gene is TRBV2, the J gene TRBJ2-3; D uncertain. V was clipped by 6 bases and J by 4 bases, with 14 bases between them. Germline CDR1 is SNHLY and CDR2 is FYNNEI. This CDR3 region has 14 residues. The CDR3 DNA is TGTGCCAGCAGCCCTGCAGATGGTGCAGATACGCAGTATTTT. This translates into CASSPADGADTQYF.

V usage is TRBV14 and J usage is TRBJ2-7; no firm D call. V was trimmed by 4 bases and J by 4 bases, leaving 11 bases between them. The CDR3 extends over 13 amino acids. Germline CDR1 and CDR2: SGHDN and FVKESK. CDR3 loop: CASSPSDQYEQYF. Here the CDR3 DNA reads TGTGCCAGCAGCCCATCCGACCAGTACGAGCAGTACTTC.

This sequence joins TRBV28 and TRBJ1-1; D may be TRBD1 (5 bases). Germline CDR1 and CDR2: MDHEN and SYDVKM. Trimming left V 5 bases short and J 7 bases short, with 17 bases between. The CDR3 runs 14 residues. The CDR3 spells CASSPPREVVEAFF. The DNA for the CDR3 is TGTGCCAGCAGTCCCCCCAGGGAGGTGGTTGAAGCTTTCTTT.